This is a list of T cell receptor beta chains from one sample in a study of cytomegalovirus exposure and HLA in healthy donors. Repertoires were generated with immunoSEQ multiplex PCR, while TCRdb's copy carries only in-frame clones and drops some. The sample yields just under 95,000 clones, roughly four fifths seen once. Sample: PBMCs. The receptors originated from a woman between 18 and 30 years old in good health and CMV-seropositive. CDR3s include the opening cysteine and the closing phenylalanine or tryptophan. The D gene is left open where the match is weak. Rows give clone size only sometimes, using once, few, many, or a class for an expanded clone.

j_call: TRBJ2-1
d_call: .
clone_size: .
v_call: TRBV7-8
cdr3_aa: CASSLEAVSYNEQFF
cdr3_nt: TGTGCCAGCAGCTTAGAAGCCGTATCCTACAATGAGCAGTTCTTC

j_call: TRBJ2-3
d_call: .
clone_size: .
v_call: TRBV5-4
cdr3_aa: CASSLWGVYTDTQYF
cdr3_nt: TGTGCCAGCAGCTTGTGGGGGGTCTACACAGATACGCAGTATTTT

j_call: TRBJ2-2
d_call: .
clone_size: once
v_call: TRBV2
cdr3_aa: CATRQTSGTGELFF
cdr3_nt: TGTGCCACTAGACAGACCTCGGGCACCGGGGAGCTGTTTTTT

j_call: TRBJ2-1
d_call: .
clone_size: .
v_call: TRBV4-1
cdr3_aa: CASSPPPNVNEQFF
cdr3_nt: TGCGCCAGCAGCCCCCCACCTAATGTTAATGAGCAGTTCTTC

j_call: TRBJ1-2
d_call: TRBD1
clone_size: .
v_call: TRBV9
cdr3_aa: CASSVAGQGNYGYTF
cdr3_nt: TGTGCCAGCAGCGTAGCAGGACAGGGGAACTATGGCTACACCTTC

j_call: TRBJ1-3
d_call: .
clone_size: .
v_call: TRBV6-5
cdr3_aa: CASIASSGNTIYF
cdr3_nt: TGTGCCAGCATAGCGAGCTCTGGAAACACCATATATTTT

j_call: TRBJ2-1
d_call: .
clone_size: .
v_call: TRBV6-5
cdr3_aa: CASSYTSRGAYNEQFF
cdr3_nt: TGTGCCAGCAGTTACACCTCCCGCGGTGCCTACAATGAGCAGTTCTTC

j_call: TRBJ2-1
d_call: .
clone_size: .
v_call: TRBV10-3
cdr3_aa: CAISEGQYNEQFF
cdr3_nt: TGTGCCATCAGTGAAGGACAGTACAATGAGCAGTTCTTC

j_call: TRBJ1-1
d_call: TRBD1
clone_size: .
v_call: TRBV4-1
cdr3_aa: CASSRPSTGVITEAFF
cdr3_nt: TGCGCCAGCAGCCGACCCTCTACAGGGGTGATCACTGAAGCTTTCTTT

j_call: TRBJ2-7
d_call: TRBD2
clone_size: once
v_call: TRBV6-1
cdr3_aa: CASSAPSGGPGQYF
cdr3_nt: TGTGCCAGCAGTGCTCCGTCGGGGGGGCCAGGGCAGTACTTC

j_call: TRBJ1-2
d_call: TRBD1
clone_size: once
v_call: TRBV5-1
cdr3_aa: CASSLRSSGGTGDSYTF
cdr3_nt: TGCGCCAGCAGCTTGAGGTCGTCCGGTGGGACAGGGGATAGCTACACCTTC

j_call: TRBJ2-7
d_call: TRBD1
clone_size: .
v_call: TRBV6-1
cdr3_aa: CASQSQGARNEQYF
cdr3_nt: TGTGCCAGCCAAAGCCAGGGGGCAAGGAACGAGCAGTACTTC

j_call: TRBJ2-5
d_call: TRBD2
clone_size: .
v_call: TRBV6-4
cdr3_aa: CASSWKAGAQETQYF
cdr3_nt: TGTGCCAGCAGTTGGAAAGCGGGAGCGCAAGAGACCCAGTACTTC

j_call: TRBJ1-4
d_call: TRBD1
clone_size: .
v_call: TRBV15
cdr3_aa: CATSSDGQARDNEKLFF
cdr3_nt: TGTGCCACCAGCAGTGACGGACAGGCGCGGGATAATGAAAAACTGTTTTTT

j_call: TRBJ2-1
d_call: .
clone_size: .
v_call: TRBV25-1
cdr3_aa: CASSDWQSLSYNEQFF
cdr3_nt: TGTGCCAGCAGTGACTGGCAGTCCCTCTCCTACAATGAGCAGTTCTTC

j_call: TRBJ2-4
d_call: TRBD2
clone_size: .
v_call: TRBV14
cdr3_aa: CASSQVGGNIQYF
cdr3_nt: TGTGCCAGCAGCCAAGTCGGGGGGAACATTCAGTACTTC

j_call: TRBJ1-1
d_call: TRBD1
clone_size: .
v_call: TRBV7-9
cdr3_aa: CASSRILTGGATEAFF
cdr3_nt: TGTGCCAGCAGCCGAATACTTACAGGGGGAGCCACTGAAGCTTTCTTT

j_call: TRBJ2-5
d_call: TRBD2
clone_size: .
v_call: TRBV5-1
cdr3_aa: CASSQQLSGGMETQYF
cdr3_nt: TGCGCCAGCAGCCAACAACTAAGCGGGGGGATGGAGACCCAGTACTTC

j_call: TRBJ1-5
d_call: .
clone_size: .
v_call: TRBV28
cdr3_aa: CASRSGVYSNQPQHF
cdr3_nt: TGTGCCAGCAGATCAGGGGTCTATAGCAATCAGCCCCAGCATTTT

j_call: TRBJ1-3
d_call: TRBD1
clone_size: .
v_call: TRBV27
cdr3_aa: CASSSRTGGKNTIYF
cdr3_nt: TGTGCCAGCAGTTCCCGGACAGGGGGGAAAAACACCATATATTTT

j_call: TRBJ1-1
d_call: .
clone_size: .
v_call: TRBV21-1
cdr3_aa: CASSEVNTEAFF
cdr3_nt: TGTGCCAGCAGCGAGGTGAACACTGAAGCTTTCTTT

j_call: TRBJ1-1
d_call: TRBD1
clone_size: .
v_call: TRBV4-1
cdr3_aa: CASSQRQGYTEAFF
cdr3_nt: TGCGCCAGCAGCCAAAGACAGGGGTACACTGAAGCTTTCTTT

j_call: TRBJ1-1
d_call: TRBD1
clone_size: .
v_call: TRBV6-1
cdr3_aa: CASSELLGQYSEAFF
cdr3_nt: TGTGCCAGCAGTGAATTGCTGGGACAGTATAGTGAAGCTTTCTTT

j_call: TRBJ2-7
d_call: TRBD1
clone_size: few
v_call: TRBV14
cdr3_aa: CASSQATGGSGEQYF
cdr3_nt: TGTGCCAGCAGCCAAGCGACAGGGGGCAGCGGCGAGCAGTACTTC

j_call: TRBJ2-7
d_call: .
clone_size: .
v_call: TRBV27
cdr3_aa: CASRGAEYYEQYF
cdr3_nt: TGTGCCTCCCGGGGGGCAGAATACTACGAGCAGTACTTC

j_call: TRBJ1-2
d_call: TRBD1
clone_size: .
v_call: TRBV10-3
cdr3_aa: CAISGDRGGYTF
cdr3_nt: TGTGCCATCAGTGGGGACAGGGGCGGCTACACCTTC

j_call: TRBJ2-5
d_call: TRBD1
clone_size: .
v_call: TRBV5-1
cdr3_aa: CASSWGQGTQETQYF
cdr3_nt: TGCGCCAGCAGCTGGGGACAGGGAACCCAAGAGACCCAGTACTTC

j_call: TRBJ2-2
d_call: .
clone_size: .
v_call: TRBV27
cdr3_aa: CASSLQGGLAGELFF
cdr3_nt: TGTGCCAGCAGTTTACAGGGAGGTTTGGCCGGGGAGCTGTTTTTT

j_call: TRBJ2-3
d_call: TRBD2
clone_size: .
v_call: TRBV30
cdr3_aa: CAWSVSGRSTDTQYF
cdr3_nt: TGTGCCTGGAGTGTCAGCGGGAGGAGCACAGATACGCAGTATTTT

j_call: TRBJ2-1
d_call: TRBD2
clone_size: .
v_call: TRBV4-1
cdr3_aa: CASSQGLAGYNEQFF
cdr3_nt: TGCGCCAGCAGCCAAGGTCTAGCGGGGTACAATGAGCAGTTCTTC

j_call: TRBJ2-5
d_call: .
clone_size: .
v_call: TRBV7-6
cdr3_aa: CASDFQLKAETQYF
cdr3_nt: TGTGCCAGCGACTTCCAATTAAAGGCGGAGACCCAGTACTTC

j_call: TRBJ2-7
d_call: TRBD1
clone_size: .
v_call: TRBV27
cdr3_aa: CASRDPGQGTYEQYF
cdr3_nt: TGTGCCAGCAGAGATCCGGGACAGGGAACCTACGAGCAGTACTTC

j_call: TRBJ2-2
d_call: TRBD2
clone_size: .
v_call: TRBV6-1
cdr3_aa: CASSENLAGDPTGELFF
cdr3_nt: TGTGCCAGCAGTGAAAATCTAGCGGGAGATCCCACCGGGGAGCTGTTTTTT

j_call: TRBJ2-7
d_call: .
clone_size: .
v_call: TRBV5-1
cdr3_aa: CASSFRAGTNSYEQYF
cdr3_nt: TGCGCCAGCAGCTTCCGAGCGGGCACTAACTCCTACGAGCAGTACTTC

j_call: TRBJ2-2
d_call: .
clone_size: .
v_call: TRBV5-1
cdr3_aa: CASSSEGQGYTGELFF
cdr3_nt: TGCGCCAGCAGCTCGGAGGGTCAGGGCTACACCGGGGAGCTGTTTTTT

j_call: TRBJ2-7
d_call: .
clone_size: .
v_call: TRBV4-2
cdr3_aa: CASSQGQASAYEQYF
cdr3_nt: TGTGCCAGCAGCCAAGGTCAGGCTAGCGCCTACGAGCAGTACTTC

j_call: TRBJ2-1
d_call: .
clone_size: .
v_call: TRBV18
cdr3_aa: CASSPNPGADEQFF
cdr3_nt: TGTGCCAGCTCACCCAACCCAGGGGCGGATGAGCAGTTCTTC

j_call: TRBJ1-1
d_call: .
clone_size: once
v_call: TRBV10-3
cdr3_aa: CAISRQAVNTEAFF
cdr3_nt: TGTGCCATCAGTCGACAGGCGGTGAACACTGAAGCTTTCTTT

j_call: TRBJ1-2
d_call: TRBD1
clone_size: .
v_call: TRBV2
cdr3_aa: CASRELQGATSYTF
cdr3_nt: TGTGCCAGCAGGGAACTACAGGGGGCTACGAGCTACACCTTC

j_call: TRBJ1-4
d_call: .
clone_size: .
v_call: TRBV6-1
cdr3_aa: CASSEADRRNEKLFF
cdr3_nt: TGTGCCAGCAGTGAAGCCGACAGGCGTAATGAAAAACTGTTTTTT

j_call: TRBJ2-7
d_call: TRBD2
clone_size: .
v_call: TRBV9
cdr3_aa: CASSPGLAPYEQYF
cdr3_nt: TGTGCCAGCAGCCCGGGACTAGCCCCCTACGAGCAGTACTTC

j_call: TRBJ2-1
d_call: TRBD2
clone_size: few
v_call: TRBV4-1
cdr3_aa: CASSQLAGYEQFF
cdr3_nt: TGCGCCAGCAGCCAGCTAGCGGGCTATGAGCAGTTCTTC